This TCR beta chain derives from a study of control samples from healthy donors and cancer patients. The repertoire was sequenced with immunoSEQ multiplex PCR; TCRdb's copy has only in-frame clones and lacks some. The data show approximately 160,000 clones, 80% to 95% seen once. The count of this clone is one. Mismatch with germline at one junction end may stem from a read error. Looked up from germline, CDR1 is SGHDT and CDR2 is YYEEEE. This CDR3 has 14 amino acids. The chain joins TRBV5-6 to TRBJ1-6, with 7 bases identical to TRBD1. The clonotype comes from a woman aged 60-70 years in good health. The sequenced sample was blood. CDR3 DNA: TGTGCCAGCAGCTCCGACAGGGATAAATCACCCCTCCACTTT. Its translation: CASSSDRDKSPLHF.